The 25 T cell receptor beta chains below were found in one sample sequenced in a study of cytomegalovirus exposure and HLA in healthy donors. Use of 60 Vbeta and 13 Jbeta primers characterized the PCR. The repertoire was sequenced with immunoSEQ multiplex PCR; TCRdb's copy has only in-frame clones and lacks some. This sample has 100,000 to 150,000 clones, with about 74% found just once. The sequencing input was PBMCs. These receptors were collected from a woman between 50 and 59 years old in good health and CMV-seropositive.

V and J are TRBV5-1 and TRBJ1-2; no clear D. V shed 4 bases and J shed 3 bases, with 16 bases lying between them. The CDR3 loop spans 15 amino acids. CDR1 SGHRS and CDR2 YFSETQ come from the germline V gene. The CDR3 DNA sequence: TGCGCCAGCAGCCGGGAAGGGTTGGCTCACTATGGCTACACCTTC. Translated, it gives CASSREGLAHYGYTF.

This clone has more than one count but fewer than ten. This sequence joins TRBV12-5 and TRBJ2-7, with D maybe TRBD1 (6 bases). Trimming shortened V by 1 base and J by 4 bases, and 11 bases separated the two germline ends. This CDR3 is 14 amino acids long. Germline V gene sequence: CDR1 LGHNT, CDR2 FRNRAP. The CDR3, as DNA: TGTGCTAGTGGTTTGGGACAGGTGGAGTACGAGCAGTACTTC. This translates into CASGLGQVEYEQYF.

The CDR3 spells CASSLSTSPGTQYF. The DNA of the CDR3 is TGTGCCAGCAGCTTAAGTACTTCCCCGGGTACGCAGTATTTT. The chain has TRBV7-8 and TRBJ2-3; D is uncertain. CDR3 length: 14 amino acids. The V end was cut by 2 bases, the J end by 8 bases, with 14 bases between. Per germline, CDR1 SGHVS and CDR2 FQNEAQ.

This clone was seen only once. This chain uses TRBV30 with TRBJ1-2; 8 bases map to TRBD1. In germline, CDR1 is GTSNPN, CDR2 SVGIG (reference sequence). The CDR3 contains 15 residues. J was trimmed by 7 bases and V by 4 bases; bases with no gene match: 14. The CDR3 is CAWMRDRSHGAGYTF. Written as DNA, the CDR3 is TGTGCCTGGATGAGGGACAGGTCCCATGGCGCTGGCTACACCTTC. Based on the CDR3 plus reference TRBV30 and TRBJ1-2, the full variable domain is SQTIHQWPATLVQPVGSPLSLECTVEGTSNPNLYWYRQAAGRGLQLLFYSVGIGQISSEVPQNLSASRPQDRQFILSSKKLLLSDSGFYLCAWMRDRSHGAGYTFGSGTRLTVV.

The J gene is TRBJ2-4, the V gene TRBV21-1; the D call in the table, TRBD2, was not verified against the DNA. TRBV21-1 is given as a pseudogene. This CDR3 spans 22 amino acids. This CDR3 reads CASSNDFTGLAGGPVAKNIQYF. As DNA, the CDR3 is TGTGCCAGCAGCAACGACTTCACTGGACTAGCGGGGGGGCCTGTTGCCAAAAACATTCAGTACTTC.

This clone was recorded many times. V is TRBV5-6 and J is TRBJ1-6; 7 bases align to TRBD1. Germline V gene data show CDR1 as SGHDT and CDR2 as YYEEEE. Trimming removed 2 bases from V and 5 bases from J; junction bases left unmatched: 7. This CDR3 is 16 amino acids long. The CDR3 bases are TGTGCCAGCAGCTTCTACAGGGGCAAGGATAATTCACCCCTCCACTTT. It translates to CASSFYRGKDNSPLHF.

The V and J genes are TRBV5-1 and TRBJ1-4, with 7 bases matching TRBD1. With 2 bases clipped from V and 0 bases from J, the junction kept 7 bases outside the gene matches. Germline CDR1 reads SGHRS; CDR2 reads YFSETQ. This CDR3 is built from 17 residues. The CDR3 loop reads CASSLLGGMTTNEKLFF. The CDR3 bases are TGCGCCAGCAGCTTATTAGGGGGCATGACAACTAATGAAAAACTGTTTTTT.

This rearrangement joins TRBV6-1 to TRBJ1-2, with TRBD1 matching over 8 bases. Germline V gene sequence: CDR1 MNHNS, CDR2 SASEGT. The CDR3 totals 12 residues. V lost 4 bases to trimming and J lost 7 bases; unmatched junction nucleotides: 2. The CDR3: CASSATGGGYTF. For the CDR3, the DNA is TGTGCCAGCAGTGCTACAGGGGGTGGCTACACCTTC.

This clone was picked up a small number of times. The same CDR3 arises from other DNA sequences in this sample as well. The rearrangement links TRBV6-6 to TRBJ2-7; 7 bases line up with TRBD2. CDR3 length equals 14 residues. Germline CDR1 MNHNY, CDR2 SVGAGI (reference sequence). The V gene end was trimmed by 6 bases and the J gene end by 7 bases; junction bases not matched to a gene: 12. CDR3 amino acids: CASRERSAGGEQYF. Written as DNA, the CDR3 is TGTGCCAGCAGAGAAAGGTCCGCCGGGGGGGAGCAGTACTTC.

This clone turned up a few times. The CDR3 DNA reads as TGCGCCAGCGCCCTGGGACAGGGAGATGACGAGCAGTACTTC. Translating gives CASALGQGDDEQYF. This rearrangement joins TRBV5-1 to TRBJ2-7, with 9 nucleotides matching TRBD1. From germline, CDR1 is SGHRS and CDR2 YFSETQ. The CDR3 totals 14 residues. The J segment lost 5 bases and the V segment lost 7 bases, leaving 10 bases of the junction unmatched. Full variable domain (missing parts from reference TRBV5-1 and TRBJ2-7): KAGVTQTPRYLIKTRGQQVTLSCSPISGHRSVSWYQQTPGQGLQFLFEYFSETQRNKGNFPGRFSGRQFSNSRSEMNVSTLELGDSALYLCASALGQGDDEQYFGPGTRLTVT.

The chain combines TRBV6-5 with TRBJ1-1; 7 bases agree with TRBD1. This CDR3 is 12 amino acids long. Unmatched junction bases numbered 1, after V lost 5 bases and J lost 4 bases. Germline CDR1 is MNHEY and CDR2 is SVGAGI. The CDR3 sequence is CASSQGGTEAFF. CDR3 nucleotides: TGTGCCAGCAGTCAGGGGGGCACTGAAGCTTTCTTT.

The chain joins TRBV7-2 to TRBJ2-1; 12 bases map to TRBD1. CDR3 length: 17 residues. Germline V CDR1 and CDR2: SGHTA, FQGNSA. Trimming took 2 bases from V and 6 from J; bases not matched to a gene: 8. Here the CDR3 DNA reads TGTGCCAGCAGCTTAAGTATAGGGACAGGGGGCGGCAATGAGCAGTTCTTC. It encodes CASSLSIGTGGGNEQFF.

The chain has TRBV2 and TRBJ1-2, with D possibly TRBD1 on 6 matching bases. CDR1 and CDR2 from the germline V gene are SNHLY and FYNNEI. The CDR3 has 15 amino acids. Trimming removed 8 bases at V and 5 bases at J, with 21 bases between. In DNA form, the CDR3 reads TGTGCCAGCCTCCCGACAGGAGCCACAGCGTATGGCTACACCTTC. Protein: CASLPTGATAYGYTF.

Turning to this clone: At one end the junction does not follow the germline gene, possibly because of a read error. The chain is built from TRBV20-1 and TRBJ1-2; D unresolved. The CDR3 length is 11 residues. The germline V gene encodes CDR1 DFQATT and CDR2 SNEGSKA (reference sequence). This CDR3 is CSASRGDGYPF. The CDR3 DNA reads TGCAGTGCTAGCCGGGGTGATGGCTACCCCTTC.

The chain carries TRBV18 and TRBJ1-4; the match to TRBD1 covers 8 bases. The V gene end was trimmed by 5 bases and the J gene end by 4 bases; junction bases not matched to a gene: 3. The CDR3 runs to 14 residues. Germline V gene sequence: CDR1 KGHSH, CDR2 LQKENI. The CDR3 loop is CASSADRGNEKLFF. The CDR3 DNA sequence: TGTGCCAGCTCAGCCGACAGGGGTAATGAAAAACTGTTTTTT.

The gene calls are TRBV2 and TRBJ1-3; D is unresolved. The germline V and J ends were trimmed by 1 base and 0 bases, with 7 bases remaining between them. This CDR3 is 15 amino acids long. Germline V gives CDR1 SNHLY, CDR2 FYNNEI. CDR3 bases: TGTGCCAGCAGTGAAGGCCGGTACTCTGGAAACACCATATATTTT. Amino acids: CASSEGRYSGNTIYF.

The chain couples TRBV2 to TRBJ2-2; D may be TRBD1 (5 bases). CDR1 and CDR2 from the germline V gene are SNHLY and FYNNEI. The CDR3 runs to 13 residues. V lost 6 bases and J lost 8, with 13 bases in between. The DNA for the CDR3 is TGTGCCAGCAGGTTACAGGATTTGGGGGAGCTGTTTTTT. Protein sequence: CASRLQDLGELFF.

J is TRBJ1-1 and V is TRBV11-2; 10 nucleotides align to TRBD1. The CDR3 sequence is 14 residues long. V lost 0 bases, J lost 11 bases, and 6 bases stayed unmatched. The germline gives CDR1 SGHAT, CDR2 FQNNGV. The CDR3 region has the DNA TGTGCCAGCAGCTTAGATGGGACAGGGGATCAGGCTTTCTTT. Translated: CASSLDGTGDQAFF.

This chain links TRBV5-6 with TRBJ2-3; 7 nucleotides line up with TRBD2. V was pared by 4 bases and J by 2 bases, with 4 bases of the junction left unmatched. Germline CDR1 and CDR2: SGHDT and YYEEEE. There are 14 residues in the CDR3. The CDR3 bases are TGTGCCAGCAGCCGGGGGGACCACACAGATACGCAGTATTTT. As protein: CASSRGDHTDTQYF.

The chain combines TRBV7-2 with TRBJ1-1; tentative D call: TRBD1 (5 bases). V lost 5 bases to trimming and J lost 4 bases, with 11 bases between them. This CDR3 is built from 13 residues. Germline lookup yields CDR1 SGHTA and CDR2 FQGNSA. The CDR3 nucleotides are TGTGCCAGCAGCGGCACAGGATCCACTGAAGCTTTCTTT. Translated, it gives CASSGTGSTEAFF.

The V gene is TRBV5-1, the J gene TRBJ2-7; 8 nucleotides agree with TRBD2. The CDR3 loop spans 14 amino acids. Looked up from germline, CDR1 is SGHRS and CDR2 is YFSETQ. The V gene end was trimmed by 4 bases and the J gene end by 2 bases; junction bases not matched to a gene: 5. CDR3 sequence: CASSPGGGPYEQYF. In DNA, the CDR3 is TGCGCCAGCAGCCCGGGGGGGGGCCCCTACGAGCAGTACTTC.

This clone was observed a handful of times. The V call is TRBV6-1, the J call TRBJ2-1; the D gene is possibly TRBD1 (6 bases). The V end was cut by 7 bases, the J end by 4 bases, with 11 bases between. This CDR3 has 13 amino acids. Germline loops: CDR1 MNHNS, CDR2 SASEGT. CDR3 in DNA: TGTGCCAGCAATACAGGGAGTTACAATGAGCAGTTCTTC. Translation gives CASNTGSYNEQFF.

This clone occurred a few times. The chain employs TRBV5-6 and TRBJ2-1; D remains unclear. Trimming shortened V by 2 bases and J by 9 bases, and 6 bases separated the two germline ends. The germline V gene has CDR1 SGHDT and CDR2 YYEEEE. This CDR3 contains 11 residues. This CDR3 reads CASSFSIEQFF. The CDR3 DNA sequence: TGTGCCAGCAGCTTTAGTATTGAGCAGTTCTTC.

There are a few counts of this clone. The chain links TRBV20-1 to TRBJ2-1, with TRBD1 as a possible D gene (5 bases). V dropped 2 bases and J dropped 11 bases, with 10 bases sitting between them. The germline CDR1 and CDR2 sequences are DFQATT and SNEGSKA (reference sequence). The CDR3 loop spans 11 amino acids. CDR3 sequence: CSARRQGQQFF. The CDR3 DNA is TGCAGTGCTAGAAGGCAGGGCCAGCAGTTCTTC.

CDR3 sequence reads: CASSLGQGHQPQHF. CDR3 nucleotide sequence: TGTGCCAGCAGCTTGGGACAGGGACATCAGCCCCAGCATTTT. This chain joins TRBV7-9 and TRBJ1-5; 9 bases match TRBD1. The CDR3 consists of 14 residues. The germline CDR1 and CDR2 sequences are SEHNR and FQNEAQ (reference sequence). Trimming cost V 3 bases and J 5 bases; bases outside gene matches: 2.